This T cell receptor beta chain was profiled in a study of shared clonotypes between healthy human individuals. Overall study: Three plates were used per donor for CD4 naive, three for CD4 memory, two for CD8 naive and one for CD8 memory.

Germline trimming cut 4 bases from V and 2 bases from J; bases unmatched to any gene: 4. In germline, CDR1 is SGHNT, CDR2 YYREEE (reference sequence). CDR3 length: 16 amino acids. On sorted subsets, replicate PCRs used about 200 ng DNA, or 30,000 or so T cell genomes. Using immunoSEQ multiplex PCR, the repertoire was profiled, and TCRdb retains in-frame clones only, with some absent. The profile covers about 1 million clones, with around four fifths appearing a single time and about 1.5% taken by the ten largest. This clonotype was sampled from a man aged 18 to 29 in good health. The chain uses TRBV5-4 and TRBJ2-3; TRBD2 agrees at 13 bases. Sample: memory CD4+ T cells sorted from blood. The subset is: CD45RA-negative fraction. The CDR3 loop reads CASSLGTSGATDTQYF. As DNA, the CDR3 is TGTGCCAGCAGCCTAGGGACTAGCGGGGCCACAGATACGCAGTATTTT.